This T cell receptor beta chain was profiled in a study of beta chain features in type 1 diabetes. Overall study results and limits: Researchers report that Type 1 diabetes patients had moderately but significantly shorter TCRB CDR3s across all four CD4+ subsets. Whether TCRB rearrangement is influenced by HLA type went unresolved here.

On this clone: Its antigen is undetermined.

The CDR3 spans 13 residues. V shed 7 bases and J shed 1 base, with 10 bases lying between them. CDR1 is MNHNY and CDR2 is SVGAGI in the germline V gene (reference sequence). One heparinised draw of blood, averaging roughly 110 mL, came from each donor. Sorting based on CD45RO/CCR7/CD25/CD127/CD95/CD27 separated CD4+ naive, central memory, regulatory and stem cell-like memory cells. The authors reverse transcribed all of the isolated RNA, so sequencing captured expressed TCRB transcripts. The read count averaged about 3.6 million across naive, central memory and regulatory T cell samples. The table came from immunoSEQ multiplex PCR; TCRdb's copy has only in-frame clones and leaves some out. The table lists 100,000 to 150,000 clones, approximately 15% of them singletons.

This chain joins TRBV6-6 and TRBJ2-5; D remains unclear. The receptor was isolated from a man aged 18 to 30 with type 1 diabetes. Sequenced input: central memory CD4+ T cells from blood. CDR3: CASTHRRQETQYF. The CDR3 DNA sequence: TGTGCCAGCACCCACCGGCGCCAAGAGACCCAGTACTTC.